Each of the 7 T cell receptor beta chains below was sequenced from the same sample in a study of blood T cell repertoires in COVID-19 (dated by TCRdb to 2020 to 2021). Library preparation used the immunoSEQ multiplex PCR assay. TCRdb re-hosts the immuneACCESS table, in-frame sequences only. Its copies lack some clones; in the studies checked, an unresolved V gene accounts for under half of them, and the cause for the rest is not known. This sample holds 150,000 to 200,000 clones; roughly 89% were observed only once. The ten largest clones add up to under 3% of the sample. Sequencing was done on a sample of PBMCs or T cells enriched from blood (not recorded which). These receptor sequences come from a woman aged 40 to 55 with acute COVID-19.

The chain has TRBV4-3 and TRBJ1-1, with 8 nucleotides matching TRBD1. After removal of 4 bases from V and 5 bases from J, the junction contained 12 bases not matched to a gene. CDR3 length: 16 amino acids. In germline, CDR1 is LGHNA, CDR2 YSLEER. The CDR3 DNA reads as TGCGCCAGCAGCCTGGGACAGGATCTTCTAGGGACTGAAGCTTTCTTT. Translating it yields CASSLGQDLLGTEAFF.

V usage is TRBV11-3 and J usage is TRBJ2-7, with D tentatively TRBD2 (7 bases). V was clipped by 5 bases and J by 1 base, with 15 bases between them. In germline, CDR1 is SGHNT, CDR2 YENEEA. This CDR3 is built from 15 residues. This CDR3 is CASSRGRAESYEQYF. The CDR3 DNA reads TGTGCCAGCAGCAGGGGGAGGGCCGAGTCCTACGAGCAGTACTTC.

The gene calls are TRBV3-1 (or the pseudogene TRBV3-2) and TRBJ1-2; 8 bases line up with TRBD1. The CDR3 contains 17 residues. J gave up 5 bases and V 3 bases, and 14 bases lay outside the gene matches. Germline V gives CDR1 LGHDT, CDR2 YNNKEL (reference sequence). This chain's CDR3 is CASSHSRGTGGGYGYTF. The CDR3 DNA reads as TGTGCCAGCAGCCACAGTCGAGGAACAGGGGGAGGGTATGGCTACACCTTC.

The rearrangement uses TRBV5-1 and TRBJ2-7; 9 bases agree with TRBD1. V gave up 2 bases and J gave up 3 bases; unmatched junction bases: 9. The CDR3 is 16 amino acids. Germline CDR1 and CDR2: SGHRS and YFSETQ. The CDR3 protein is CASSFGQQGANYEQYF. CDR3 DNA: TGCGCCAGCAGCTTCGGGCAACAGGGGGCCAACTACGAGCAGTACTTC.

CDR3 nucleotide sequence: TGTGCCAGCAGTCGCCTTGGTAGAACAGATACGCAGTATTTT. Its translation is CASSRLGRTDTQYF. The gene calls are TRBV27 and TRBJ2-3, with unresolved D. The CDR3 is 14 amino acids. From germline, CDR1 is MNHEY and CDR2 SMNVEV (reference sequence). The V and J ends lost 5 bases and 3 bases respectively, with 12 bases between them.

The chain links TRBV6-5 to TRBJ1-6, with D perhaps TRBD1 (6 bases). Trimming pared 7 bases from V and 6 bases from J, leaving 16 bases between. Looked up from germline, CDR1 is MNHEY and CDR2 is SVGAGI. The length of the CDR3 is 15 residues. The CDR3 nucleotides are TGTGCCAGCAAAGTGATGAGACAGGCTAATTCACCCCTCCACTTT. The encoded protein is CASKVMRQANSPLHF.

The CDR3 nucleotides read TGTGCCAGCCGAGGCCCTGGAAACACCATATATTTT. Amino acid sequence: CASRGPGNTIYF. The chain combines TRBV28 with TRBJ1-3; D is ambiguous. This CDR3 is 12 amino acids long. In germline, CDR1 is MDHEN, CDR2 SYDVKM. V was shortened by 8 bases and J by 2 bases, with 7 bases between the two germline ends. Full variable domain (rest looked up from reference TRBV28 and TRBJ1-3): DVKVTQSSRYLVKRTGEKVFLECVQDMDHENMFWYRQDPGLGLRLIYFSYDVKMKEKGDIPEGYSVSREKKERFSLILESASTNQTSMYLCASRGPGNTIYFGEGSWLTVV.